Listed below are T cell receptor beta chains from one sample, sequenced in a study of blood T cell repertoires in COVID-19. TCRdb's table, derived via immunoSEQ multiplex PCR, lists solely in-frame clones and lacks some. Among 250,000 to 300,000 clones listed, around 90% were seen once. Sequencing used peripheral blood. The source of these receptors is a woman aged 45-59 years who had recovered from COVID-19. CDR3s include the opening cysteine and the closing phenylalanine or tryptophan. A D gene is named only where the DNA matches it firmly. The size of a clone is reported for some rows only, either as once, few or many, or as a class for expanded clones.

-	-	TRBV19	TRBJ2-7	CASRVQRSTGEQYF	TGTGCCAGTAGGGTGCAACGGTCTACCGGGGAGCAGTACTTC
-	-	TRBV5-1	TRBJ1-2	CASSFQGPPQGYTF	TGCGCCAGCAGTTTTCAGGGTCCCCCCCAGGGCTACACCTTC
-	few	TRBV9	TRBJ2-1	CASSVGGGQHNEQFF	TGTGCCAGCAGCGTAGGAGGGGGACAACACAATGAGCAGTTCTTC
-	-	TRBV6-5	TRBJ2-7	CASSSVYEQYF	TGTGCCAGCAGTTCCGTCTACGAGCAGTACTTC
-	-	TRBV21-1	TRBJ2-3	CASSKARDRGPPCPSTDTQYF	TGTGCCAGCAGCAAAGCAAGGGACAGGGGGCCTCCTTGTCCTAGCACAGATACGCAGTATTTT
TRBD1	once	TRBV7-2	TRBJ1-1	CASSSNADQGVNTEAFF	TGTGCCAGCAGCTCCAATGCAGACCAGGGGGTGAACACTGAAGCTTTCTTT
TRBD1	-	TRBV19	TRBJ1-1	CASGKTGGWTEAFF	TGTGCCAGTGGTAAGACAGGGGGCTGGACTGAAGCTTTCTTT
-	-	TRBV18	TRBJ1-4	CASSPLRDANEKLFF	TGTGCCAGCTCACCACTCCGGGATGCTAATGAAAAACTGTTTTTT
-	-	TRBV9	TRBJ1-5	CASSNGGAQSNQPQHF	TGTGCCAGCTCTAACGGGGGGGCGCAGAGCAATCAGCCCCAGCATTTT
-	-	TRBV28	TRBJ1-6	CASGAHGGSNSPLHF	TGTGCCAGCGGGGCCCACGGGGGTAGTAATTCACCCCTCCACTTT
-	-	TRBV6-2/TRBV6-3	TRBJ2-3	CASSYGGHGSDTQYF	TGTGCCAGCAGTTATGGTGGGCACGGATCAGATACGCAGTATTTT